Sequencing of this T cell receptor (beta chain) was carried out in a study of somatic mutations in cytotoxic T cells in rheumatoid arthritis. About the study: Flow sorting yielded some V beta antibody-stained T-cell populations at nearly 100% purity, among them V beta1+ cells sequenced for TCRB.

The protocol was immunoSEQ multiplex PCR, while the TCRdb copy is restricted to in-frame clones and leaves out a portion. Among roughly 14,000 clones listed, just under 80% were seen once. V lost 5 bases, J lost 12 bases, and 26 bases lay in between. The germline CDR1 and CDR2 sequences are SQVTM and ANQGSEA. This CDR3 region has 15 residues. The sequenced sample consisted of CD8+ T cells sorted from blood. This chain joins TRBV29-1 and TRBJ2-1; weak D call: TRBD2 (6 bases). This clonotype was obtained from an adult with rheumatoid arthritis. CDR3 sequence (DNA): TGCAGCGTTCCTGAGGGGCTAGCAGGAGGGAGTGGGCAGTTCTTC. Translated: CSVPEGLAGGSGQFF.